These 18 T cell receptor beta chains came from one sample sequenced in a study of vaccination and CD4 T cells after COVID-19. CD4+ T cells that had been cultured provided DNA sequenced with the Oncomine TCR Beta short-read assay. TCRdb independently ran MiXCR on the PCR reads; one entry per CDR3 protein. The sample lists 26,000 or so distinct CDR3 sequences, around 45% seen once, with roughly 7% in the top ten. These TCRs' antigens remain unknown. Treatment denoted: 10-day PBMC culture with coronavirus spike peptide pools or control peptides (ViraFEST assay). Source material: CD4+ T cells from blood, cultured in vitro. Source of these receptors: a human donor who had recovered from COVID-19.

The rearrangement links TRBV25-1 to TRBJ2-5; tentative D call: TRBD2 (6 bases). Germline V gene sequence: CDR1 MGHDK, CDR2 SYGVNS. Deletions cut 5 bases from V and 5 bases from J, with 18 bases between. The CDR3 length is 15 residues. The CDR3 coding sequence is TGTGCCAGCAGTACCCTAGCGCCCGAAAAGGAGACCCAGTACTTC. Translated: CASSTLAPEKETQYF.

The J gene is TRBJ2-4, the V gene TRBV18, with 8 bases that match TRBD1. J was trimmed by 1 base and V by 5 bases; bases with no gene match: 7. Germline values: CDR1 KGHSH, CDR2 LQKENI. This CDR3 has 16 residues. The CDR3 protein is CASSASGGSAKNIQYF. The CDR3 DNA reads as TGTGCCAGCTCAGCATCAGGGGGCTCGGCCAAAAACATTCAGTACTTC.

This clonotype has a handful of counts. The chain recombines TRBV28 with TRBJ1-2; D unresolved. The CDR3 is made up of 13 amino acids. Per the germline V gene, CDR1 is MDHEN and CDR2 is SYDVKM. Trimming took off 6 bases at V and 5 bases at J, with 13 bases between the two ends. CDR3 in amino acids: CASSLRRGYGYTF. The CDR3, as DNA: TGTGCCAGCAGCCTTAGAAGAGGGTATGGCTACACCTTC.

This clonotype turned up a few times. This CDR3 is CSARSTGFRSNQPQHF. As DNA, the CDR3 is TGCAGTGCTAGATCAACAGGGTTTCGGAGCAATCAGCCCCAGCATTTT. The chain couples TRBV20-1 to TRBJ1-5, with D possibly being TRBD1 (6 bases). The CDR3 has 16 amino acids. CDR1 and CDR2 from the germline V gene are DFQATT and SNEGSKA (reference sequence). V gave up 2 bases and J gave up 1 base, with 15 bases separating them.

This clonotype occurred a few times. V gene TRBV6-4 combines with J gene TRBJ2-2; 10 positions match TRBD2. Germline-derived CDR1 and CDR2 are MRHNA and SNTAGT. J lost 2 bases, V lost 5 bases, and 5 bases had no gene match. This CDR3 has 16 amino acids. The CDR3 region has the DNA TGTGCCAGCAGTAACCTAGCGGGGGTCAACACCGGGGAGCTGTTTTTT. Translated: CASSNLAGVNTGELFF.

The sample holds a few counts of this clonotype. This sequence joins TRBV4-3 and TRBJ2-3; 7 bases agree with TRBD2. Germline V gene sequence: CDR1 LGHNA, CDR2 YSLEER. V dropped 1 base and J dropped 3; count of bases not matched to a gene: 7. There are 16 residues in the CDR3. CDR3 DNA sequence: TGCGCCAGCAGCCAAGTGCTCGGACTAGTTACAGATACGCAGTATTTT. Translating gives CASSQVLGLVTDTQYF.

The table lists this clonotype with a few counts. The rearrangement links TRBV20-1 to TRBJ2-3; 10 bases match TRBD2. J gave up 0 bases and V 3 bases, and 6 bases lay outside the gene matches. The CDR3 sequence is 16 residues long. Per germline, CDR1 DFQATT and CDR2 SNEGSKA (reference sequence). CDR3 DNA: TGCAGTGCTAGTTCTTCGACTAGCGGGAGCACAGATACGCAGTATTTT. It yields the protein CSASSSTSGSTDTQYF.

J is TRBJ2-5 and V is TRBV20-1; 7 nucleotides line up with TRBD2. After removal of 5 bases from V and 9 bases from J, the junction contained 9 bases not matched to a gene. The CDR3 is made up of 12 amino acids. In germline, CDR1 is DFQATT, CDR2 SNEGSKA (reference sequence). The CDR3 loop is CSAPRRSGAQYF. CDR3 in DNA: TGCAGTGCTCCCCGGCGGAGCGGGGCCCAGTACTTC.

This clonotype was seen more than once but under ten times. The chain employs TRBV6-1 and TRBJ2-7; 8 bases fit TRBD1. The CDR3 loop spans 13 amino acids. Germline CDR1 and CDR2: MNHNS and SASEGT. V shed 6 bases and J 6 bases; nucleotides not matched to a gene: 7. This chain's CDR3 is CASRPGTGGEQYF. The DNA for the CDR3 is TGTGCCAGCAGACCCGGGACAGGTGGCGAGCAGTACTTC.

The V and J genes are TRBV12-3 or TRBV12-4 and TRBJ1-2; 11 bases agree with TRBD1. Trimming removed 7 bases from V and 7 bases from J; junction bases left unmatched: 8. The CDR3 is made up of 14 amino acids. For the CDR3, the DNA is TGTGCCAGCAAGGCCGGGACAGGGGGACGTGGCTACACCTTC. The encoded protein is CASKAGTGGRGYTF.

The genes are TRBV7-9 and TRBJ2-7, with 9 bases lining up with TRBD1. This CDR3 contains 17 residues. After removal of 4 bases from V and 1 base from J, the junction contained 11 bases not matched to a gene. Germline lookup yields CDR1 SEHNR and CDR2 FQNEAQ (reference sequence). The CDR3 spells CASSSYLGQGLSYEQYF. The CDR3 DNA follows: TGTGCCAGCAGCTCTTACCTGGGACAGGGCCTATCCTACGAGCAGTACTTC.

V usage is TRBV27 and J usage is TRBJ2-3; D unclear. Trimming stripped 8 bases from V and 4 bases from J, with 19 bases between. The CDR3 is 15 amino acids. Germline V gene sequence: CDR1 MNHEY, CDR2 SMNVEV (reference sequence). The DNA of the CDR3 is TGTGCCAGCCGCCCCGGGTCCCTAGGAGCAGATACGCAGTATTTT. Residues: CASRPGSLGADTQYF.

This chain joins TRBV7-9 and TRBJ1-1, with D hard to call. This CDR3 contains 14 residues. The germline gives CDR1 SEHNR, CDR2 FQNEAQ (reference sequence). Trimming left V 1 base short and J 2 bases short, with 8 bases between. The CDR3, as DNA: TGTGCCAGCAGCTTAGGGCAGAGAAACACTGAAGCTTTCTTT. Encoded protein: CASSLGQRNTEAFF.

A remark on this clonotype: The junction shows a germline mismatch at one end, possibly a read error. V is TRBV7-9 and J is TRBJ1-1, with a tentative D call TRBD1 (5 bases). Germline V CDR1 and CDR2: SEHNR, FQNEAQ (reference sequence). The CDR3 is made up of 14 amino acids. Here the CDR3 reads CASSTHRSGTEAFF. CDR3 sequence (DNA): TGTGCCAGCAGCACACACCGGTCCGGGACTGAGGCTTTCTTT.

This chain connects TRBV5-1 to TRBJ2-1; 12 nucleotides line up with TRBD2. This CDR3 comprises 16 residues. Per the germline V gene, CDR1 is SGHRS and CDR2 is YFSETQ. Germline trimming cut 6 bases from V and 4 bases from J; bases unmatched to any gene: 8. In DNA form, the CDR3 reads TGCGCCAGCAAATGGCTAGCGGGAGGGCCTTACAATGAGCAGTTCTTC. Its translation is CASKWLAGGPYNEQFF.

The gene calls are TRBV10-1 and TRBJ2-3; 9 bases are a match to TRBD2. This CDR3 is 17 amino acids long. Germline V gene data show CDR1 as WNHNN and CDR2 as SYGVQD (reference sequence). The junction had 12 bases not matched to a gene; V was cut back by 3 bases and J by 5 bases. This CDR3 is CASSDIGRLAVGDTQYF. CDR3 DNA: TGCGCCAGCAGTGATATTGGGAGACTAGCGGTTGGAGATACGCAGTATTTT.

The rearrangement links TRBV29-1 to TRBJ2-7, with 10 bases matching TRBD2. This CDR3 has 14 residues. The V and J ends lost 6 bases and 6 bases, in that order; junction bases with no gene match: 11. The V gene's germline CDR1 is SQVTM and CDR2 ANQGSEA. The CDR3 region is CSVLTGSGRTEQYF. CDR3 DNA sequence: TGCAGCGTCCTAACGGGTAGCGGGAGGACCGAGCAGTACTTC.

The chain is built from TRBV2 and TRBJ2-5; no firm D call. CDR3 length equals 14 residues. The V end was cut by 2 bases, the J end by 0 bases, with 7 bases between. In germline, CDR1 is SNHLY, CDR2 FYNNEI. DNA for the CDR3: TGTGCCAGCAGTGAACGCCGGAACCAAGAGACCCAGTACTTC. Protein sequence: CASSERRNQETQYF. Full variable domain (remainder filled in from reference TRBV2 and TRBJ2-5): EPEVTQTPSHQVTQMGQEVILRCVPISNHLYFYWYRQILGQKVEFLVSFYNNEISEKSEIFDDQFSVERPDGSNFTLKIRSTKLEDSAMYFCASSERRNQETQYFGPGTRLLVL.